Each of the 2 T cell receptor beta chains below was sequenced from the same sample in a study of OX40 agonist ivuxolimab in advanced cancers. Profiling relied on immunoSEQ multiplex PCR, and the TCRdb table lists in-frame clones only, not all of them. The sample records over 70,000 clones, 60% to 80% being singletons. The sequencing here drew on CD4+ or CD8+ T cells sorted from blood, taken in a trial of the OX40 agonist ivuxolimab. The receptors were gathered from an adult with an advanced solid tumor such as melanoma, head and neck, liver or kidney cancer.

V and J are TRBV20-1 and TRBJ2-1; no firm D call. The CDR3 spans 10 residues. Per germline, CDR1 DFQATT and CDR2 SNEGSKA (reference sequence). The CDR3 DNA sequence: TGCAGCCCTGCAGACAATGAGCAGTTCTTC. Encoded protein: CSPADNEQFF.

The CDR3 here is CATSRDPGETQYF. For the CDR3, the DNA is TGTGCCACCAGCAGAGATCCCGGAGAGACCCAGTACTTC. The chain uses TRBV15 and TRBJ2-5; D is unclear. Trimming removed 0 bases at V and 4 bases at J, with 6 bases between. CDR3 length: 13 residues. Germline V gives CDR1 LNHNV, CDR2 YYDKDF (reference sequence).